These T cell receptor beta chains were read from a single sample in a study of PD-L1 blockade in urothelial cancer. Libraries were prepared by immunoSEQ multiplex PCR; TCRdb keeps only in-frame clonotypes and omits some of them. The sample lists around 120,000 clones, around 88% occurring once. The specimen was PBMCs, collected around atezolizumab (anti-PD-L1) treatment. Receptors were obtained from a man in his sixties with urothelial cancer. Each CDR3 is given with its conserved first and last residue. The order of the fields is D gene, V gene, J gene, clone size, CDR3 protein, CDR3 DNA. D genes are given only for firm matches. Where a row states a size, it is once, few, many or the class of an expanded clone; other rows omit it.

TRBD1,TRBV9,TRBJ1-2,-,CASSVATTGLGANYGYTF,TGTGCCAGCAGCGTAGCTACGACAGGGCTGGGGGCTAACTATGGCTACACCTTC
-,TRBV5-6,TRBJ1-2,-,CASSLNGVKKGYTF,TGTGCCAGCAGCTTGAACGGGGTTAAGAAGGGCTACACCTTC
-,TRBV11-3,TRBJ1-1,-,CASSGDNQGNTEAFF,TGTGCCAGCAGCGGAGATAACCAGGGGAACACTGAAGCTTTCTTT
-,TRBV4-1,TRBJ2-1,-,CASSQVQSGVILHEQFF,TGCGCCAGCAGCCAAGTTCAGTCAGGGGTTATTCTACATGAGCAGTTCTTC
-,TRBV10-3,TRBJ1-2,-,CAISESAQGNVGDGYTF,TGTGCCATCAGTGAGTCTGCTCAGGGGAACGTTGGTGATGGCTACACCTTC
-,TRBV5-6,TRBJ2-7,once,CASGGPMGYEQYF,TGTGCCAGCGGGGGCCCAATGGGCTACGAGCAGTACTTC
-,TRBV15,TRBJ2-3,-,CATSRDKGAVDTQYF,TGTGCCACCAGCAGAGATAAAGGGGCAGTAGATACGCAGTATTTT
-,TRBV10-3,TRBJ2-5,-,CAINQGRQETQYF,TGTGCCATCAACCAGGGTAGACAAGAGACCCAGTACTTC
TRBD2,TRBV4-2,TRBJ2-3,-,CASSSVGGVGTDTQYF,TGTGCCAGCAGCTCCGTCGGGGGGGTAGGCACAGATACGCAGTATTTT
TRBD2,TRBV4-2,TRBJ2-4,-,CASSQAGTSGKNIQYF,TGTGCCAGCAGCCAGGCCGGGACTAGCGGGAAAAACATTCAGTACTTC
-,TRBV28,TRBJ2-4,-,CASSYSGGGNIQYF,TGTGCCAGCAGTTACTCCGGGGGTGGGAACATTCAGTACTTC
TRBD2,TRBV18,TRBJ2-5,-,CASSPLTSGLKGQETQYF,TGTGCCAGCTCACCTCTTACTAGCGGTTTAAAGGGCCAAGAGACCCAGTACTTC
TRBD1,TRBV11-1,TRBJ2-7,-,CASSPMGQGFYEQYF,TGTGCCAGCAGCCCGATGGGACAGGGATTCTACGAGCAGTACTTC
TRBD1,TRBV14,TRBJ2-5,-,CASSHSRTGIETQYF,TGTGCCAGCAGCCACTCAAGGACAGGGATAGAGACCCAGTACTTC
-,TRBV6-1,TRBJ1-5,-,CASSEVRVGQPQHF,TGTGCCAGCAGTGAAGTCAGGGTGGGTCAGCCCCAGCATTTT
TRBD1,TRBV5-1,TRBJ1-2,-,CASSLASDRFYGYTF,TGCGCCAGCAGCTTGGCCTCGGACAGGTTCTATGGCTACACCTTC
-,TRBV28,TRBJ1-5,-,CASIDGQGLNQPQHF,TGTGCCAGCATTGATGGCCAGGGCCTCAATCAGCCCCAGCATTTT
-,TRBV18,TRBJ1-5,-,CASSPGREPNQPQHF,TGTGCCAGCTCACCCGGACGGGAACCTAATCAGCCCCAGCATTTT
TRBD1,TRBV10-3,TRBJ1-2,-,CAISTGVVDYGYTF,TGTGCCATCAGCACAGGGGTAGTAGACTATGGCTACACCTTC
TRBD1,TRBV5-1,TRBJ2-3,-,CASSRGAGQGTDTQYF,TGCGCCAGCAGCCGAGGTGCTGGACAGGGCACAGATACGCAGTATTTT
-,TRBV2,TRBJ2-5,once,CASRWDLQETQYF,TGTGCCAGCAGATGGGACTTACAAGAGACCCAGTACTTC
-,TRBV9,TRBJ1-3,-,CASSETQGSNGPIYF,TGTGCCAGCAGCGAGACACAGGGATCGAACGGCCCCATATATTTT
-,TRBV7-2,TRBJ1-2,-,CASSLDPTSGYGYTF,TGTGCCAGCAGCTTAGACCCGACGTCGGGCTATGGCTACACCTTC
TRBD1,TRBV5-1,TRBJ1-2,-,CASSLTGGDGYTF,TGCGCCAGCAGCTTGACAGGGGGCGATGGCTACACCTTC
TRBD2,TRBV4-1,TRBJ2-1,-,CASSQEELAGLQFF,TGCGCCAGCAGCCAAGAGGAACTAGCGGGGTTGCAGTTCTTC
TRBD1,TRBV5-4,TRBJ2-7,-,CASSQPDRVREQYF,TGTGCCAGCAGCCAACCTGACAGGGTAAGGGAGCAGTACTTC
-,TRBV27,TRBJ2-2,-,CASRTPGGSGELFF,TGTGCCAGCCGAACTCCCGGGGGTTCCGGGGAGCTGTTTTTT
TRBD2,TRBV27,TRBJ2-2,-,CASSQPGLQNTGELFF,TGTGCCAGCAGTCAGCCGGGACTACAAAACACCGGGGAGCTGTTTTTT
-,TRBV5-1,TRBJ1-2,-,CASSLGRVDGGYTF,TGCGCCAGCAGCTTAGGCAGGGTAGACGGTGGCTACACCTTC
TRBD2,TRBV6-1,TRBJ2-1,-,CASSAGGGGGYNEQFF,TGTGCCAGCAGTGCCGGGGGGGGCGGTGGCTACAATGAGCAGTTCTTC
TRBD1,TRBV30,TRBJ2-7,-,CAWSLLRQGTLYF,TGTGCCTGGAGTCTCCTTCGACAGGGGACCCTTTACTTC
-,TRBV28,TRBJ1-1,-,CASSFQGLNTEAFF,TGTGCCAGCAGTTTTCAGGGCCTGAACACTGAAGCTTTCTTT
TRBD1,TRBV12-5,TRBJ1-2,-,CASGSNTGRTGGPLSHYGYTF,TGTGCTAGTGGTTCGAATACCGGACGGACAGGGGGCCCTCTATCGCACTATGGCTACACCTTC
TRBD1,TRBV7-9,TRBJ2-3,-,CASSLISTGGPDTQYF,TGTGCCAGCAGCTTAATCTCGACAGGGGGCCCGGATACGCAGTATTTT
-,TRBV7-2,TRBJ1-3,-,CASSLGAGVSGNTIYF,TGTGCCAGCAGCTTAGGGGCGGGAGTCTCTGGAAACACCATATATTTT
TRBD2,TRBV9,TRBJ2-2,-,CASSPRTSGRTGELFF,TGTGCCAGCAGCCCTCGGACTAGCGGCCGGACCGGGGAGCTGTTTTTT
-,TRBV14,TRBJ1-1,once,CASSHSGYNTEAFF,TGTGCCAGCAGCCATTCAGGTTATAACACTGAAGCTTTCTTT
-,TRBV28,TRBJ1-1,-,CASSPDTWNTEAFF,TGTGCCAGCAGTCCAGACACGTGGAACACTGAAGCTTTCTTT
TRBD2,TRBV6-6,TRBJ2-7,-,CASSPGGYEQYF,TGTGCCAGCTCCCCGGGGGGGTACGAGCAGTACTTC
-,TRBV7-7,TRBJ2-5,-,CASSLAQTEETQYF,TGTGCCAGCAGCTTAGCGCAAACAGAAGAGACCCAGTACTTC
-,TRBV14,TRBJ1-5,-,CASSHLRESRGNQPQHF,TGTGCCAGCAGCCACCTTCGGGAGTCCCGGGGCAATCAGCCCCAGCATTTT
-,TRBV7-2,TRBJ2-3,-,CASSLTPGRSDTQYF,TGTGCCAGCAGCTTAACCCCAGGTAGGTCAGATACGCAGTATTTT
-,TRBV11-2,TRBJ1-5,-,CASSLDYSTNSNQPQHF,TGTGCCAGCAGCTTAGATTACAGCACAAATAGCAATCAGCCCCAGCATTTT
TRBD1,TRBV4-3,TRBJ1-2,-,CASSQGQGALYTF,TGCGCCAGCAGCCAAGGACAGGGGGCCCTCTACACCTTC
TRBD1,TRBV4-2,TRBJ2-1,-,CASSQDSGTGVWEQFF,TGTGCCAGCAGCCAAGATTCCGGGACAGGGGTATGGGAGCAGTTCTTC
TRBD2,TRBV6-5,TRBJ2-5,-,CASQESGGAGETQYF,TGTGCCAGCCAGGAATCCGGGGGGGCCGGGGAGACCCAGTACTTC
-,TRBV11-2,TRBJ1-4,-,CASSSGINEKLFF,TGTGCCAGCAGCTCCGGGATAAATGAAAAACTGTTTTTT
TRBD1,TRBV11-3,TRBJ1-2,few,CASSLGTGTNYGYTF,TGTGCCAGCAGCCTGGGGACAGGGACTAACTATGGCTACACCTTC
-,TRBV12-5,TRBJ2-3,-,CASGLSGSDTQYF,TGTGCTAGTGGTTTGTCGGGTTCAGATACGCAGTATTTT
TRBD2,TRBV19,TRBJ2-5,-,CASSTGTSGRTQETQYF,TGTGCCAGTAGTACTGGGACTAGCGGGAGGACCCAAGAGACCCAGTACTTC
-,TRBV4-1,TRBJ1-2,-,CASSGQTSQPHYGYTF,TGCGCCAGCAGTGGACAGACTTCCCAACCCCACTATGGCTACACCTTC
TRBD1,TRBV18,TRBJ2-7,-,CASSPEGQGYEQYF,TGTGCCAGCTCCCCAGAGGGACAGGGTTACGAGCAGTACTTC
TRBD1,TRBV5-1,TRBJ1-5,-,CASSLGQGEQPQHF,TGCGCCAGCAGCTTGGGACAGGGCGAACAGCCCCAGCATTTT
-,TRBV25-1,TRBJ1-1,-,CASSVRGTNTEAFF,TGTGCCAGCAGTGTTCGGGGGACGAACACTGAAGCTTTCTTT